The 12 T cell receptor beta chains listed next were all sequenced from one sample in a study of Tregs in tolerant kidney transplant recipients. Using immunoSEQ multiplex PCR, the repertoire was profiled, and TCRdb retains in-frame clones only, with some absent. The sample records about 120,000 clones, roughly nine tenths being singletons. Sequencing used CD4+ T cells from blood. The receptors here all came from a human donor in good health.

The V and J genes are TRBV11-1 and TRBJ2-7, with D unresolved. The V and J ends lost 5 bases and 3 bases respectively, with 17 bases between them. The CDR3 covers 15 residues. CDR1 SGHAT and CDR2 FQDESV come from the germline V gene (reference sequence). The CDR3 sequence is CASSPPPGQNYEQYF. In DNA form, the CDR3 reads TGTGCCAGCAGCCCCCCGCCCGGGCAGAACTACGAGCAGTACTTC.

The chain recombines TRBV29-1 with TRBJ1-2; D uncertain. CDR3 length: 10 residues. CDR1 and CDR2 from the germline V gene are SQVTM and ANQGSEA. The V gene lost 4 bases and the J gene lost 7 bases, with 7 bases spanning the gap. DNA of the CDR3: TGCAGCGTTGTTGGGGTTGGCTACACCTTC. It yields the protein CSVVGVGYTF.

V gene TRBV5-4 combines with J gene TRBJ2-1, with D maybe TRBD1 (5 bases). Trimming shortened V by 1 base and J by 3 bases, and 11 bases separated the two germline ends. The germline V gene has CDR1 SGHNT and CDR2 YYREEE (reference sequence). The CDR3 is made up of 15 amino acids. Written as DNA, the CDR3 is TGTGCCAGCAGCTTGCGGCAGGGCAACTACAATGAGCAGTTCTTC. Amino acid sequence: CASSLRQGNYNEQFF.

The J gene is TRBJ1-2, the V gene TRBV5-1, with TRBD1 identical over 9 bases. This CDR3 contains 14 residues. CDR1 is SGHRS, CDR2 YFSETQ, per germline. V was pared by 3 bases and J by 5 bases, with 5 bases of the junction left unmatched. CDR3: CASSSQGAGYGYTF. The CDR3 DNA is TGCGCCAGCAGCTCACAGGGGGCCGGGTATGGCTACACCTTC.

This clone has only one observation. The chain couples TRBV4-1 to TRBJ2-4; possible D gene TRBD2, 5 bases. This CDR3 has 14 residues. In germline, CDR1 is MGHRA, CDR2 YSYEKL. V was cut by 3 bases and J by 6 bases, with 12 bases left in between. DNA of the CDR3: TGCGCCAGCAGCCAGGCTGCCGGGGTAAACATTCAGTACTTC. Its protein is CASSQAAGVNIQYF.

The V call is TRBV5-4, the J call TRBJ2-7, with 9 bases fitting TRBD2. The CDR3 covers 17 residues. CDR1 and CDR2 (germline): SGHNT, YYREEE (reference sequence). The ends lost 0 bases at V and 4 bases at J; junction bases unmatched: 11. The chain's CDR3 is CASSLAGRREGLYEQYF. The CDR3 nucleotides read TGTGCCAGCAGCTTGGCCGGGAGGCGGGAGGGTCTATACGAGCAGTACTTC.

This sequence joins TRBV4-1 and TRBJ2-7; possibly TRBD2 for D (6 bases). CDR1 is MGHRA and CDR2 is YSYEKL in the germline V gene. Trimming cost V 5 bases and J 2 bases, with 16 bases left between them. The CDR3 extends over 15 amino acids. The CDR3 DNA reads TGCGCCAGCAGCTACCGGGACTCTTTAACCTACGAGCAGTACTTC. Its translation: CASSYRDSLTYEQYF.

CDR3 DNA: TGTGCCAGCAGACATGAACAGGGGGGAAGGAACGAGCAGTACTTC. It codes for CASRHEQGGRNEQYF. The chain has TRBV6-5 and TRBJ2-7, with 8 bases lining up with TRBD1. This CDR3 has 15 residues. Germline CDR1 and CDR2: MNHEY and SVGAGI. Trimming removed 6 bases from V and 5 bases from J; junction bases left unmatched: 12.

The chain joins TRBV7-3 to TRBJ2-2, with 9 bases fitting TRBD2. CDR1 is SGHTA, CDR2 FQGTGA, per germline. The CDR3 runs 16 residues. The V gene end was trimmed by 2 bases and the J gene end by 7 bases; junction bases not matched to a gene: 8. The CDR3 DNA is TGTGCCAGCAGCTTATCCCGCGCTAGCGGGAACGGGGAGCTGTTTTTT. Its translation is CASSLSRASGNGELFF.

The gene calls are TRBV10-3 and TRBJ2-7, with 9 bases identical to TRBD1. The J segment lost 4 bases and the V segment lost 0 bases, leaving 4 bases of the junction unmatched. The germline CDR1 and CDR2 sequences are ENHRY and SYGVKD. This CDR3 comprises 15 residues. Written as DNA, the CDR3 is TGTGCCATCAGTGAGTCAACCGGGACAGGGTACGAGCAGTACTTC. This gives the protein CAISESTGTGYEQYF.

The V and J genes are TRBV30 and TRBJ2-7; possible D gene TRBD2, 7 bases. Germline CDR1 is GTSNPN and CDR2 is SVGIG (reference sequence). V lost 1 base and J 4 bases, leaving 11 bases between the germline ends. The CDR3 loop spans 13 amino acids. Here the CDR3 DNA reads TGTGCCTGGAGTGGGGGGGGACAATACGAGCAGTACTTC. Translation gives CAWSGGGQYEQYF.

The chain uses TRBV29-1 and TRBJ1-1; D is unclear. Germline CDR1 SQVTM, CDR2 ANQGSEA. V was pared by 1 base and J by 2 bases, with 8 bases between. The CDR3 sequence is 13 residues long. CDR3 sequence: CSVEATPNTEAFF. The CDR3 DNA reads TGCAGCGTTGAAGCGACACCCAACACTGAAGCTTTCTTT.